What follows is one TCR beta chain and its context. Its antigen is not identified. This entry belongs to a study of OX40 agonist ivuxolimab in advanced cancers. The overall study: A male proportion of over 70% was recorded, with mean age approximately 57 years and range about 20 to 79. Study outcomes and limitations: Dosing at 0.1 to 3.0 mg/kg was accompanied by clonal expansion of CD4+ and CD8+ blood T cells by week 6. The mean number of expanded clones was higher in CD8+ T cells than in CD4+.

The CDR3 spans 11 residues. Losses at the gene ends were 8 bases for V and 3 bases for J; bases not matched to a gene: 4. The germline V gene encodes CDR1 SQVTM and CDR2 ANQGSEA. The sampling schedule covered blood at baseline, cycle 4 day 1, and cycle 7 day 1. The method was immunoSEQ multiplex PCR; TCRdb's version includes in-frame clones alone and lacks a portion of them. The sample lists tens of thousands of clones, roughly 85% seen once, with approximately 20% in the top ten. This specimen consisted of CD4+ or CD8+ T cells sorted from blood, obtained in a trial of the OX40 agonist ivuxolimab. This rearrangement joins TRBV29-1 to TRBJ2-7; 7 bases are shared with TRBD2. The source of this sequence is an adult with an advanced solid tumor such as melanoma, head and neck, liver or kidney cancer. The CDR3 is CSSREGYEQYF. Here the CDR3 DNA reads TGCAGCTCTAGGGAGGGCTACGAGCAGTACTTC.